This TCR beta chain was captured in a study of cytomegalovirus exposure and HLA in healthy donors. Points from the study as a whole: Relative to the approximately 700-donor mean, N-insertions were reportedly fewer in an Asian-associated ancestry cluster in a later analysis.

About this clone itself: Antigen specificity is unknown.

Germline lookup yields CDR1 SNHLY and CDR2 FYNNEI. The CDR3 length is 15 residues. The V segment lost 4 bases and the J segment 7 bases; nucleotides outside the gene matches: 7. Vbeta (60) and Jbeta (13) primers were used in the PCR. Assay used: immunoSEQ multiplex PCR; TCRdb lists only in-frame clones, some missing. The sample shows around 120,000 clones, around four fifths of them seen only once. V is TRBV2 and J is TRBJ2-2, with 9 bases matching TRBD1. The TCR originated in a male donor in good health and CMV-seropositive. The specimen was PBMCs. CDR3 in DNA: TGTGCCAGCAGTGTTACACAGGGGGCAGGCGGGGAGCTGTTTTTT. Protein product: CASSVTQGAGGELFF.